These 3 T cell receptor beta chains share one sample of origin, sequenced in a study of shared clonotypes between healthy human individuals. Terminally differentiated effector memory CD45RA+ cells were excluded from the naive CD8 cells, which were CD45RO-negative and positively selected for CCR7. Here immunoSEQ multiplex PCR was the method, and the copy in TCRdb shows in-frame clones only, minus some. Of roughly 2.1 million clones in the sample, approximately 94% were seen once. Sequences were obtained from naive CD8+ T cells from PBMCs. These receptors were collected from a man younger than 30 in good health. Some clones in this sample may be carry-over from other donors' samples.

J is TRBJ1-1 and V is TRBV27, with no clear D. CDR1 is MNHEY, CDR2 SMNVEV, per germline (reference sequence). The V end lost 0 bases, the J end lost 0 bases, and 11 bases lay between the germline ends. The CDR3 length is 16 residues. The CDR3 spells CASSLSAKTVNTEAFF. CDR3 coding DNA: TGTGCCAGCAGTTTATCCGCCAAAACAGTGAACACTGAAGCTTTCTTT.

The chain is built from TRBV11-2 and TRBJ2-7, with TRBD2 identical over 7 bases. Per germline, CDR1 SGHAT and CDR2 FQNNGV. Trimming removed 3 bases from V and 6 bases from J; junction bases left unmatched: 5. This CDR3 is built from 13 residues. CDR3 sequence: CASSFSRGSEQYF. In DNA, the CDR3 is TGTGCCAGCAGCTTTTCCCGCGGGAGCGAGCAGTACTTC. The full variable domain, rest sourced from reference TRBV11-2 and TRBJ2-7, is EAGVAQSPRYKIIEKRQSVAFWCNPISGHATLYWYQQILGQGPKLLIQFQNNGVVDDSQLPKDRFSAERLKGVDSTLKIQPAKLEDSAVYLCASSFSRGSEQYFGPGTRLTVT.

The chain has TRBV28 and TRBJ1-3; 8 bases align to TRBD1. Trimming cost V 5 bases and J 4 bases; bases outside gene matches: 4. The CDR3 is 14 amino acids. CDR1 is MDHEN and CDR2 is SYDVKM in the germline V gene. CDR3 residues: CASSQDREGNTIYF. The CDR3 DNA reads as TGTGCCAGCAGTCAGGACAGGGAGGGAAACACCATATATTTT.